This T cell receptor beta chain is from a study of cytomegalovirus exposure and HLA in healthy donors. Study results and caveats: Under in vitro conditions, three CMV-associated chains were confirmed as specific for CMV antigens.

This CDR3 comprises 16 residues. Germline CDR1 reads MDHEN; CDR2 reads SYDVKM. V shed 6 bases and J shed 4 bases, with 21 bases lying between them. As regards this clone: Its antigen is unknown.

Assay: immunoSEQ multiplex PCR; the TCRdb copy retains only in-frame clones and omits some. The table shows around 400,000 clones, with 86% occurring only once. This sequence was found in a woman aged 18-29 years in good health and CMV-seronegative. The sample consisted of PBMCs. This chain links TRBV28 with TRBJ1-2, with D perhaps matching TRBD1 (6 bases). The CDR3 nucleotides are TGTGCCAGCAGCCGTCCCAACAGGGAGGGTGGCTATGGCTACACCTTC. The encoded protein is CASSRPNREGGYGYTF.